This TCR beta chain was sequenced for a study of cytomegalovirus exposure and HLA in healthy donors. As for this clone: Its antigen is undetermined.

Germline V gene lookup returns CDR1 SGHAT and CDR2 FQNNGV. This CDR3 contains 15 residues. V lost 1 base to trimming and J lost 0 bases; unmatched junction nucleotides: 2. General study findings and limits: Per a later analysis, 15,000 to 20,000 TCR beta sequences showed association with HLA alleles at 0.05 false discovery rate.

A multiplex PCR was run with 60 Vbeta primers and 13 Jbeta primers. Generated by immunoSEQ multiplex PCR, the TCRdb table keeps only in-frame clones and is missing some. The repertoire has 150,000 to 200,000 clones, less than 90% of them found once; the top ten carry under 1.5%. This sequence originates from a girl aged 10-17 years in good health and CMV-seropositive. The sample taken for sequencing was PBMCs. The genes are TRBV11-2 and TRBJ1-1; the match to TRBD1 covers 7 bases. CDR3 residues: CASSLGQGLNTEAFF. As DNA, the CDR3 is TGTGCCAGCAGCTTAGGACAGGGATTGAACACTGAAGCTTTCTTT.